This paragraph reports one T cell receptor (beta chain). Profiling relied on immunoSEQ multiplex PCR, and the TCRdb table lists in-frame clones only, not all of them. The data hold some 200,000 clones, with around 90% observed a single time. CDR1 and CDR2 (germline): SGHNT, YENEEA. The CDR3 length is 13 residues. Trimming shortened V by 5 bases and J by 4 bases, and 10 bases separated the two germline ends. This entry is derived from a study of blood T cell repertoires in COVID-19. This receptor was taken from a young woman who had recovered from COVID-19. The chain employs TRBV11-3 and TRBJ2-3, with a weak D call TRBD2 (6 bases). Material: PBMCs or T cells enriched from blood (not recorded which). The CDR3 nucleotides read TGTGCCAGCAGCGCGGAGGGAGCAGATACGCAGTATTTT. Its translation is CASSAEGADTQYF.